This section outlines one T cell receptor beta chain sequence together with its context. The record originates from a study of T cell responses to AZD1222 COVID-19 vaccine. The length of the CDR3 is 15 residues. The germline gives CDR1 SNHLY, CDR2 FYNNEI. V lost 8 bases to trimming and J lost 6 bases; unmatched junction nucleotides: 11. This table comes from immunoSEQ multiplex PCR, and its TCRdb copy is limited to in-frame clones, with some not included. The sample lists about 180,000 clones, roughly 88% occurring once. The input for sequencing was peripheral blood, taken on day 0 of AZD1222 vaccination. The sequence derives from an adult in good health. The chain links TRBV2 to TRBJ2-1, with 9 bases fitting TRBD1. The DNA for the CDR3 is TGTGCCAGCCCAACGGGGACAGGGTATGCCAATGAGCAGTTCTTC. The encoded protein is CASPTGTGYANEQFF.